This T cell receptor (beta chain) was recorded in a study of early stage breast cancer tumors. Study-level information: Samples were sequenced at 7.5 to 10-fold average coverage.

CDR3 length equals 12 residues. Trimming took 7 bases from V and 5 from J, leaving 12 bases between them. The V gene's germline CDR1 is MDHEN and CDR2 SYDVKM. The study's findings and limits: Bulk DNA sequencing of unsorted cells missed chain pairing and markers. Comparing each tissue with blood distinguished tumor from normal in most of the 16 patients. Tumors had 2 to 3-fold higher T cell density than normal breast.

TCRdb's table, derived via immunoSEQ multiplex PCR, lists solely in-frame clones and lacks some. The table lists 45,000 to 50,000 clones, roughly four fifths of them singletons, with about 1.3% in the top ten. This clone occurred a few times. What it binds is not known. V is TRBV28 and J is TRBJ2-7; D might be TRBD1 (6 bases). The sample consisted of blood. The TCR comes from a person aged 45-65 years with breast cancer. CDR3 in amino acids: CASTSGVHEQYF. The CDR3 DNA follows: TGTGCCAGCACCTCAGGGGTCCACGAGCAGTACTTC. Combining the CDR3 with reference TRBV28 and TRBJ2-7 gives the whole variable domain DVKVTQSSRYLVKRTGEKVFLECVQDMDHENMFWYRQDPGLGLRLIYFSYDVKMKEKGDIPEGYSVSREKKERFSLILESASTNQTSMYLCASTSGVHEQYFGPGTRLTVT.